The 6 T cell receptor beta chains listed next were all sequenced from one sample in a study of type 1 regulatory T cells. No antigens are known for them. TCRdb re-called the reads with MiXCR, one entry per CDR3 protein. The sample carries 63,000 or so distinct CDR3 sequences, approximately 50% recorded once. Sample: cultured non-Tr1 T cells, either the whole culture or a sorted T cell fraction (not recorded which). Receptors originate from a human donor in good health.

The V and J genes are TRBV6-1 and TRBJ1-1, with a possible D match to TRBD1 (6 bases). Germline V gene data show CDR1 as MNHNS and CDR2 as SASEGT. V was shortened by 5 bases and J by 1 base, with 8 bases between the two germline ends. CDR3 size: 13 residues. The CDR3 loop is CASSRQENTEAFF. CDR3 DNA sequence: TGTGCCAGCAGTAGACAGGAGAACACTGAAGCTTTCTTT.

V gene TRBV20-1 combines with J gene TRBJ2-1; D is undetermined. Germline CDR1 DFQATT, CDR2 SNEGSKA (reference sequence). This CDR3 contains 15 residues. V lost 5 bases and J 4 bases, leaving 18 bases between the germline ends. CDR3 DNA: TGCAGTGCTCCCCCCAATGACGGTGATTACAATGAGCAGTTCTTC. Translating it yields CSAPPNDGDYNEQFF.

The chain combines TRBV7-2 with TRBJ1-2; the match to TRBD1 covers 8 bases. Germline values: CDR1 SGHTA, CDR2 FQGNSA. The CDR3 runs 17 residues. J gave up 2 bases and V 2 bases, and 10 bases lay outside the gene matches. The CDR3 DNA reads TGTGCCAGCAGCTTACGCATAACAGGGGGAAGGAACTATGGCTACACCTTC. Residues: CASSLRITGGRNYGYTF.

This clonotype was seen more than once but under ten times. The rearrangement links TRBV12-3 or TRBV12-4 to TRBJ1-5, with D unresolved. V was clipped by 6 bases and J by 7 bases, with 10 bases between them. The CDR3 contains 12 residues. CDR3 sequence: CASSLKEQPQHF. For the CDR3, the DNA is TGTGCCAGCAGCCTTAAAGAGCAGCCCCAGCATTTT.

This clonotype occurred a few times. This rearrangement joins TRBV10-3 to TRBJ1-5, with 7 positions matching TRBD1. The germline V gene has CDR1 ENHRY and CDR2 SYGVKD. Trimming removed 3 bases from V and 7 bases from J; junction bases left unmatched: 9. This CDR3 region has 15 residues. CDR3 bases: TGTGCCATCAGTGACAGACAGGGTACTTTACAGCCCCAGCATTTT. Translating it yields CAISDRQGTLQPQHF.

This chain joins TRBV19 and TRBJ2-7; D possibly corresponds to TRBD1 (6 bases). CDR3 length: 15 residues. Germline V gene data show CDR1 as LNHDA and CDR2 as SQIVND (reference sequence). V gave up 4 bases and J gave up 3 bases, with 16 bases separating them. The CDR3: CASSNRDKNFYEQYF. DNA of the CDR3: TGTGCCAGTAGTAACCGGGACAAAAACTTCTACGAGCAGTACTTC.